This T cell receptor (beta chain) emerged from a study of T-cell memory formation after mild COVID-19. Study-wide background: Most TCR clusters belonged to a single donor.

Per the germline V gene, CDR1 is MGHRA and CDR2 is YSYEKL. Between the trimmed V and J ends, which lost 1 base and 0 bases, there was a span of 15 bases. The CDR3 has 17 residues. Constant-segment primers were used for 5'RACE, and the resulting TCR alpha and TCR beta cDNA libraries carried sample barcodes and UMIs. Each CDR3 protein is one row after TCRdb ran MiXCR on the 5' RACE reads. The data hold around 300,000 distinct CDR3 sequences, with approximately 20% observed a single time. This clonotype has only a few counts. As yet, its antigen is unknown. Study-level results: Pre-infection memory harbored some responding clones, suggesting cross-reactive memory joined. CD4+ clones that contracted lay mainly in CM and EM; CD8+ ones lay in EMRA.

The chain links TRBV4-1 to TRBJ1-1; D might be TRBD1 (5 bases). This clonotype was sampled from a man aged 18-30 years who had mild COVID-19 (a few samples of this study predate the infection). Cell type and time point are not known. The sample comprised PBMCs or a T cell subset sorted from them (not recorded which). The CDR3 DNA reads as TGCGCCAGCAGCCAAGGGGGTCGTACAGGCATGAACACTGAAGCTTTCTTT. Translating gives CASSQGGRTGMNTEAFF.